This T cell receptor beta chain was identified during a study of CD8+CD57+ T cells in acquired aplastic anemia. All patients picked for sequencing had shown, by flow cytometry, an expansion of CD8+CD57+ cells. About this clonotype itself: Its antigen is not known. A clone one base away is much larger, so this may be a read error.

Study outcomes and limitations: Patients and controls shared twenty-nine CD8+ CDR3 sequences.

Genomic DNA served as template for TCR beta VDJ and CDR3 profiling. From the reads, TCRdb called clonotypes with MiXCR, one entry per CDR3 protein. Among about 190,000 distinct CDR3 sequences listed, approximately 48% were seen once. Germline CDR1 reads DFQATT; CDR2 reads SNEGSKA (reference sequence). V lost 0 bases to trimming and J lost 11 bases; unmatched junction nucleotides: 12. The CDR3 consists of 16 residues. Sequencing was carried out using sorted CD4+, CD8+, or CD8+CD57+ T cells (not recorded which) from PBMCs. The TCR sequence derives from a human donor with aplastic anemia. The chain recombines TRBV20-1 with TRBJ2-1; 11 positions match TRBD2. The CDR3 protein is CSARDWKLAGENKQFF. Here the CDR3 DNA reads TGCAGTGCTAGAGATTGGAAACTAGCGGGAGAAAATAAGCAGTTCTTC.